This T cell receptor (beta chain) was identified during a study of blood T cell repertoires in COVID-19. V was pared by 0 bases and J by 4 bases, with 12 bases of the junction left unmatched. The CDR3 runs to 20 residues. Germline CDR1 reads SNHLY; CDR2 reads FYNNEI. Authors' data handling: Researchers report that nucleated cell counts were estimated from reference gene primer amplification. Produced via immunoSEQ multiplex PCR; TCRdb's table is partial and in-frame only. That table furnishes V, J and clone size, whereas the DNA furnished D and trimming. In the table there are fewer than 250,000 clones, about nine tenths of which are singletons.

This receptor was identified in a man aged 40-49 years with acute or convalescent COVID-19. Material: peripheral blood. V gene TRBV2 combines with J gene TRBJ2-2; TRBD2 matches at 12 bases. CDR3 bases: TGTGCCAGCAGTGAAGCTGTGACTAGCGGGGGACCCAGGCGCACCGGGGAGCTGTTTTTT. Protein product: CASSEAVTSGGPRRTGELFF.